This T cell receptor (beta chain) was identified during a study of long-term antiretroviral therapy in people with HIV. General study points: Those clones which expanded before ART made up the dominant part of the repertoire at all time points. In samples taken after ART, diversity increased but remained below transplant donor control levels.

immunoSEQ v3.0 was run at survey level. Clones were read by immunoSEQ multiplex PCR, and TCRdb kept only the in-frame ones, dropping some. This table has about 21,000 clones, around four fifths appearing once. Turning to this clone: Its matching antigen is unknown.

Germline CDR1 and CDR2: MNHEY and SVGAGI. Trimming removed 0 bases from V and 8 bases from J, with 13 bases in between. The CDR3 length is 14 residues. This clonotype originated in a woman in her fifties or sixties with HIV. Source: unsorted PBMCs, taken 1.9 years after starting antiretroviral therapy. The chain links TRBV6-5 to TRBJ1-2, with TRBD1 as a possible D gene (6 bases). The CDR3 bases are TGTGCCAGCAGTTACTCGCCCAGGGGACAAGGCTACACCTTC. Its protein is CASSYSPRGQGYTF.